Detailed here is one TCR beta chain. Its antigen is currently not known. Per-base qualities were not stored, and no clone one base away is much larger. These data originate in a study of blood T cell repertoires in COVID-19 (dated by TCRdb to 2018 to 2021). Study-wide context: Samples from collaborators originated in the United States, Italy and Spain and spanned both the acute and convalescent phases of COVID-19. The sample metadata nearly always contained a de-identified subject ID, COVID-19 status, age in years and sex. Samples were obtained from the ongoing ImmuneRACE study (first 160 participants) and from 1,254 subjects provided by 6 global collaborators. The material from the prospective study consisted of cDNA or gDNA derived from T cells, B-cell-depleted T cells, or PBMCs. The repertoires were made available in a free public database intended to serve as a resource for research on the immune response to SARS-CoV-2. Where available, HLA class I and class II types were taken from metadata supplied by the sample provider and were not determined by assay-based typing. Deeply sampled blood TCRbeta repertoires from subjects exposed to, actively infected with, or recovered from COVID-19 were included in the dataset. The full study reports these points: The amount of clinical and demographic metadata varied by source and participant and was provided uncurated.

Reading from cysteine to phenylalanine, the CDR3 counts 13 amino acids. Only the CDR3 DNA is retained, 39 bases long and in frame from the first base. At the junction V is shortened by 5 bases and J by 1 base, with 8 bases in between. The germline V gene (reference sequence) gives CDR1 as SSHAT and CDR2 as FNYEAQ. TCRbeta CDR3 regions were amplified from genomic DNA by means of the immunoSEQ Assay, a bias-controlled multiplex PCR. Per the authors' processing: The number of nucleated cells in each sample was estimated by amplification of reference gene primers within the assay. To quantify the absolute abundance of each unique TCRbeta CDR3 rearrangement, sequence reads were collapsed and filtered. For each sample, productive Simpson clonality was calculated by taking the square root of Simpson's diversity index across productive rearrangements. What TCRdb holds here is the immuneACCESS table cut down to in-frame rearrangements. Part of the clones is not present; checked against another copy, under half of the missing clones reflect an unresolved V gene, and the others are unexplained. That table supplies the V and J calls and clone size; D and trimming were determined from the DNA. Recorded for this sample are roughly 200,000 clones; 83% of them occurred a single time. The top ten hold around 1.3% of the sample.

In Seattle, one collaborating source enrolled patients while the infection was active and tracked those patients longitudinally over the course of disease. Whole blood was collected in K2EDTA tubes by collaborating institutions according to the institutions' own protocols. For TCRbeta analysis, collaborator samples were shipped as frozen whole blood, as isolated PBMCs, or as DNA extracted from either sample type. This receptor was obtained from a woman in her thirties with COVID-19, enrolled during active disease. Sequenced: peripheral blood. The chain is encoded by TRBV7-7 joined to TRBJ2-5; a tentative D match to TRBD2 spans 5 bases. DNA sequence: TGTGCCAGCAGCCGCGGGCCCCAAGAGACCCAGTACTTC. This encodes CASSRGPQETQYF.